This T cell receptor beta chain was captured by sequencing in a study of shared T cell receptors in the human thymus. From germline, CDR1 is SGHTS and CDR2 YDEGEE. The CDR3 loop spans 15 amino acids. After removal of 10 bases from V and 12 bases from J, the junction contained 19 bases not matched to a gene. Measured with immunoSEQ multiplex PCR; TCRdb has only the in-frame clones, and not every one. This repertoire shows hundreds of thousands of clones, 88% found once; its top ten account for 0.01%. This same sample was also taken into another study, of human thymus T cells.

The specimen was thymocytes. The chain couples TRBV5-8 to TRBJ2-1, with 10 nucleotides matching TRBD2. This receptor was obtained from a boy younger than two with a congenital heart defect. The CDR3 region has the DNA TGTGCCTCCAGGACTAGCGGAATTACCTCGGGTGGGCAGTTCTTC. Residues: CASRTSGITSGGQFF.